A selection of T cell receptor beta chains follows, all from one sample in a study of beta chain features in type 1 diabetes. Only in-frame clones appear in the TCRdb table, and some are missing; sequencing was by immunoSEQ multiplex PCR. The sample carries 600,000 to 700,000 clones, over 10% recorded once. The sequenced sample was naive CD4+ T cells from blood. These receptors came from a man aged 25-40 years with type 1 diabetes. CDR3s include the opening cysteine and the closing phenylalanine or tryptophan. The D gene is left open where the match is weak.

J,V,length,D,CDR3
TRBJ2-1,TRBV29-1,14,.,CSVLWEGVYNEQFF
TRBJ1-1,TRBV5-1,15,.,CASSSDPNTWTEAFF
TRBJ1-1,TRBV7-9,14,TRBD1,CASSLEGATDEAFF
TRBJ1-1,TRBV7-3,14,.,CASSAGHQNTEAFF
TRBJ2-7,TRBV9,16,TRBD1,CASSVGSLGQGNEQYF
TRBJ2-7,TRBV20-1,11,TRBD1,CSARDSYEQYF
TRBJ2-3,TRBV4-2,17,TRBD2,CASSQDVSGGVTDTQYF
TRBJ2-1,TRBV5-4,13,TRBD2,CASSWMERGEQFF
TRBJ1-2,TRBV4-1,15,TRBD1,CASSPDREWLYGYTF
TRBJ2-7,TRBV6-4,13,.,CASSDPILYEQYF
TRBJ2-3,TRBV18,15,TRBD2,CASSPRTSSTDTQYF
TRBJ2-7,TRBV6-5,13,.,CASQRGTAYEQYF
TRBJ1-1,TRBV27,14,.,CASSLWGQDTEAFF
TRBJ2-5,TRBV15,13,.,CATSREHRETQYF
TRBJ2-7,TRBV7-2,15,TRBD2,CASSFSGGAGYEQYF
TRBJ1-5,TRBV25-1,13,.,CASSEIGSQPQHF
TRBJ2-7,TRBV6-5,12,.,CASSKQGYEQYF
TRBJ1-1,TRBV10-3,15,TRBD1,CAISGGDSSNTEAFF
TRBJ2-7,TRBV7-9,13,.,CASEGQEGLEQYF
TRBJ2-7,TRBV29-1,14,TRBD1,CSVERTGSSYEQYF
TRBJ2-7,TRBV6-5,12,.,CASTNGRGEQYF
TRBJ1-2,TRBV4-2,15,.,CASSQERGAGYGYTF